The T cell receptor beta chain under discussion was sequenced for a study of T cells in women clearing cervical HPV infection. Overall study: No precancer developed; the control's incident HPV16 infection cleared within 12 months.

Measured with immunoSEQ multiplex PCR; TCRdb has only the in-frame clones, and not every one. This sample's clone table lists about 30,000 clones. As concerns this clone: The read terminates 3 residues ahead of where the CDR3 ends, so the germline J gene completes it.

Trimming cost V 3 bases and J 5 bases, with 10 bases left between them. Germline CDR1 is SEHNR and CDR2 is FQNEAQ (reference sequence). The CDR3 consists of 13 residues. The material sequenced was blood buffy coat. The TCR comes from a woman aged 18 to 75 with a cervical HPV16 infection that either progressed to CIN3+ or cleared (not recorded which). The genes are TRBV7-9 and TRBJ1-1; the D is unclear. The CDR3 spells CASSFGVGTEAFF. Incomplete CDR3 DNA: TGTGCCAGCAGCTTCGGAGTAGGGACTGAA.